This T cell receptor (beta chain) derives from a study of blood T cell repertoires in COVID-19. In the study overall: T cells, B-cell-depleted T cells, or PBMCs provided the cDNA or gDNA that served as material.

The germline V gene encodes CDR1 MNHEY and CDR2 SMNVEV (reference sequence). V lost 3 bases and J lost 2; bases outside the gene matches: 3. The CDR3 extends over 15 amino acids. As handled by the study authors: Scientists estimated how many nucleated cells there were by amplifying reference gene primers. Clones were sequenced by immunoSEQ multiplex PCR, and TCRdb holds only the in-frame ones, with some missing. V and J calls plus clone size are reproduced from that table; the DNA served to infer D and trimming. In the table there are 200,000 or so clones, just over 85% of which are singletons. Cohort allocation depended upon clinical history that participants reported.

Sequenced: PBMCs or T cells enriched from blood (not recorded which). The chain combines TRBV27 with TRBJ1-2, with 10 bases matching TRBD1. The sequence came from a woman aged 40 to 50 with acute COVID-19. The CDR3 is CASSFGTGENYGYTF. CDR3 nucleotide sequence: TGTGCCAGCAGTTTTGGGACAGGGGAGAACTATGGCTACACCTTC.